The present T cell receptor (beta chain) was sequenced within a study of T cells after yellow fever vaccination. Losses at the gene ends were 6 bases for V and 7 bases for J; bases not matched to a gene: 5. This CDR3 comprises 13 residues. Germline assignment: CDR1 DFQATT and CDR2 SNEGSKA (reference sequence). TCRdb reprocessed the 5' RACE reads with MiXCR, giving one entry per CDR3 protein. There are approximately 300,000 distinct CDR3 sequences in the sample; roughly 10% occur only once, and about 3.3% lies in the top ten. The V and J genes are TRBV20-1 and TRBJ2-7; 14 nucleotides match TRBD2. This receptor was taken from a man aged 18 to 29 who received the YFV17D yellow fever vaccine. This specimen consisted of CD4+ T cells sorted from PBMCs, obtained 45 days after the yellow fever booster vaccination. This CDR3 reads CSAGTSGGREQYF. DNA of the CDR3: TGCAGTGCCGGGACTAGCGGGGGCCGGGAGCAGTACTTC.